The present TCR beta chain was sequenced within a study of blood T cells in healthy people across ages. General study findings and limits: Diversity of TCR beta per million T cells declined in a roughly linear way with age. Not knowing donor CMV status may have confounded expanded clonotype changes. The study could not conclusively compare naive and antigen-experienced cells, given its unsorted PBMCs.

Alongside a J-beta primer mix, a sample-barcoded 5' primer served in a second PCR lasting about 7 to 12 cycles. Each CDR3 protein is one row after TCRdb ran MiXCR on the 5' RACE reads. The sample consists of 1.5 million to 2 million distinct CDR3 sequences, less than 50% of them appearing once. At least 6.5 million PBMCs were isolated per sample. A word on this clonotype: Its target is unknown.

This CDR3 comprises 15 residues. Trimming cost V 7 bases and J 11 bases; bases outside gene matches: 18. The genes are TRBV12-3 or TRBV12-4 and TRBJ2-5; 8 bases match TRBD1. The receptor was derived from a woman aged 40 to 55 in good health. Sequenced input: blood. The CDR3 region is CASTPGQGQYNEQYF. CDR3 sequence (DNA): TGTGCCAGCACCCCTGGACAGGGCCAATACAATGAGCAGTACTTC.